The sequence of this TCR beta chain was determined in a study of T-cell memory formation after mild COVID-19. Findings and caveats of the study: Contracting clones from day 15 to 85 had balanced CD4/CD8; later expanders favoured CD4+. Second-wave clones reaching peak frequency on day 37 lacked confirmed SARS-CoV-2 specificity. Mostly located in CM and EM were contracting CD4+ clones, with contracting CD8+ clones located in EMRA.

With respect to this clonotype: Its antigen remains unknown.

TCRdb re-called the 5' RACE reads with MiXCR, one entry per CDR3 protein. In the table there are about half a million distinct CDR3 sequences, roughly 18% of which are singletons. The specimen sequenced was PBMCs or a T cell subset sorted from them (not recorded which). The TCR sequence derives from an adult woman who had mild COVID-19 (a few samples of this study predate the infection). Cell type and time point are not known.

For the CDR3, the DNA is TGTGCCAGCAGTTTTGTCCTCGGAGGCGAGCAGTACTTC. Encoded protein: CASSFVLGGEQYF. The V call is TRBV12-3 or TRBV12-4, the J call TRBJ2-7; TRBD2 might be the D (5 bases). This CDR3 spans 13 amino acids. Trimming removed 3 bases at V and 6 bases at J, with 12 bases between.